This TCR beta chain stems from a study of cytomegalovirus exposure and HLA in healthy donors. Findings and limits, study-wide: Reportedly, diagnosis of cytomegalovirus status by the classifier showed high specificity and sensitivity. Rarity held for most TCR sequences, but there were some public TCRs that occurred in many donors. With later analysis, a missense DCLRE1C variant became linked to TCR beta V- and J-gene trimming.

The CDR3 contains 20 residues. Germline CDR1 is LGHNT and CDR2 is FRNRAP. Losses at the gene ends were 0 bases for V and 3 bases for J; bases not matched to a gene: 14. On this clone: Its target is not known.

The PCR made use of 60 Vbeta and 13 Jbeta primers. Generated by immunoSEQ multiplex PCR, the TCRdb table keeps only in-frame clones and is missing some. The table shows 93,000 or so clones, with about 71% occurring only once. The sequence derives from a woman in her forties or fifties in good health and CMV-seronegative. The material sequenced was PBMCs. V and J are TRBV12-5 and TRBJ1-6; TRBD1 matches at 7 bases. The DNA for the CDR3 is TGTGCTAGTGGTTTGGTATACCGGCAGGGGGATAGCGGCTATAATTCACCCCTCCACTTT. It yields the protein CASGLVYRQGDSGYNSPLHF.